This TCR beta chain appears in the sequencing data of a study of CD8 T cells in Susac syndrome. Study-wide context: The sequenced Susac syndrome patients comprised 5 or 6 with active disease and about eight in remission. Susac syndrome patients were untreated, on corticosteroids with some adding intravenous immunoglobulin, or on intravenous immunoglobulin only.

The trim removed 0 bases at V and 4 bases at J, leaving 0 bases unmatched. The length of the CDR3 is 13 residues. The germline V gene has CDR1 MGHRA and CDR2 YSYEKL. TEMRA cells were FACS-enriched and CD8+ and CD4+ T cells negatively isolated. Reverse transcription of roughly 0.5 to 1 ug RNA was carried out with random hexamers. TCRdb ran MiXCR on the immunoSEQ multiplex PCR reads and lists one entry per CDR3 protein. The sample includes about 210,000 distinct CDR3 sequences, 94% of them seen just once. The count of this clonotype is one. The sequenced sample consisted of CD4+ T cells from PBMCs. This clonotype originated in a human donor with Susac syndrome. The chain joins TRBV4-1 to TRBJ2-7, with 7 bases fitting TRBD2. The CDR3 region has the DNA TGCGCCAGCAGCCAAGAGCGGGGGTACGAGCAGTACTTC. Its translation: CASSQERGYEQYF.